A single sample is the source of the 18 T cell receptor beta chains below, sequenced in a study of beta chain features in type 1 diabetes. As every portion of the isolated RNA was reverse transcribed, the sequencing read expressed TCRB transcripts. Profiled with immunoSEQ multiplex PCR; TCRdb holds only in-frame clones, not every one. In the table there are 250,000 to 400,000 clones, 13% to 15% of which are singletons. Sequenced sample: central memory CD4+ T cells from blood. All receptors come from a man aged 30 to 45 in good health.

The V and J genes are TRBV5-6 and TRBJ1-2; 7 bases line up with TRBD1. There are 15 residues in the CDR3. Germline V gives CDR1 SGHDT, CDR2 YYEEEE. V gave up 4 bases and J gave up 6 bases; unmatched junction bases: 12. CDR3 in DNA: TGTGCCAGCAGCCCGAGGGACAGACTCGGGGATGGCTACACCTTC. It translates to CASSPRDRLGDGYTF. Based on the CDR3 plus reference TRBV5-6 and TRBJ1-2, the full variable domain is DAGVTQSPTHLIKTRGQQVTLRCSPKSGHDTVSWYQQALGQGPQFIFQYYEEEERQRGNFPDRFSGHQFPNYSSELNVNALLLGDSALYLCASSPRDRLGDGYTFGSGTRLTVV.

The V gene is TRBV6-5, the J gene TRBJ1-2; 7 bases are shared with TRBD1. The CDR3 has 14 residues. Trimming took 7 bases from V and 6 from J; bases not matched to a gene: 11. In germline, CDR1 is MNHEY, CDR2 SVGAGI. CDR3: CASTSFDRVDGYTF. Written as DNA, the CDR3 is TGTGCCAGCACCTCCTTCGACAGGGTGGATGGCTACACCTTC.

The gene calls are TRBV6-1 and TRBJ2-2, with 8 bases identical to TRBD2. In germline, CDR1 is MNHNS, CDR2 SASEGT. Trimming removed 5 bases from V and 4 bases from J; junction bases left unmatched: 6. CDR3 length equals 15 residues. The CDR3 DNA is TGTGCCAGCAGTCCGACTAGCGTTATCACCGGGGAGCTGTTTTTT. Protein sequence: CASSPTSVITGELFF.

This clone was detected ten times or more. The chain uses TRBV19 and TRBJ2-1; D may be TRBD2 (6 bases). V shed 7 bases and J shed 0 bases, with 10 bases lying between them. This CDR3 comprises 14 residues. Germline V CDR1 and CDR2: LNHDA, SQIVND (reference sequence). CDR3 DNA: TGTGCCAGTAAGAGGGAGGCCTCCTACAATGAGCAGTTCTTC. Encoded protein: CASKREASYNEQFF.

This clone has only a few counts. The chain recombines TRBV7-8 with TRBJ1-3; D not resolved. Deletions cut 4 bases from V and 3 bases from J, with 4 bases between. The CDR3 runs 12 residues. The germline V gene encodes CDR1 SGHVS and CDR2 FQNEAQ. The CDR3 DNA is TGTGCCAGCAGCTCATATGGAAACACCATATATTTT. Amino acid sequence: CASSSYGNTIYF. Together with reference TRBV7-8 and TRBJ1-3, the CDR3 gives the full variable domain: GAGVSQSPRYKVAKRGQDVALRCDPISGHVSLFWYQQALGQGPEFLTYFQNEAQLDKSGLPSDRFFAERPEGSVSTLKIQRTQQEDSAVYLCASSSYGNTIYFGEGSWLTVV.

A few counts support this clone. V is TRBV7-2 and J is TRBJ1-1; D gene uncertain. The CDR3 has 14 amino acids. CDR1 is SGHTA, CDR2 FQGNSA, per germline. With 4 bases removed from V and 3 bases from J, the gap between germline ends came to 12 bases. The CDR3: CASSSSWRDTEAFF. In DNA, the CDR3 is TGTGCCAGCAGCTCTTCATGGCGTGACACTGAAGCTTTCTTT.

The rearrangement joins TRBV5-1 to TRBJ2-1, with TRBD2 matching 9 bases. Germline V gives CDR1 SGHRS, CDR2 YFSETQ. The ends lost 0 bases at V and 5 bases at J; junction bases unmatched: 9. This CDR3 has 17 amino acids. The CDR3 loop is CASSLGGVAGAHNEQFF. CDR3 DNA: TGCGCCAGCAGCTTGGGGGGCGTAGCGGGAGCCCACAATGAGCAGTTCTTC.

This clone was seen ten or more times. The sample carries other DNA sequences with the same CDR3. The chain joins TRBV7-2 to TRBJ2-3; 10 nucleotides agree with TRBD2. CDR1 and CDR2 (germline): SGHTA, FQGNSA. Unmatched junction bases numbered 6, after V lost 5 bases and J lost 1 base. CDR3 length: 16 residues. CDR3 DNA sequence: TGTGCCAGCAGCAGCATAGCGGGGGGCGGCACAGATACGCAGTATTTT. This encodes CASSSIAGGGTDTQYF.

This clone was observed at least ten times. The chain employs TRBV5-6 and TRBJ2-1, with 14 bases fitting TRBD2. CDR1 and CDR2 (germline): SGHDT, YYEEEE. With V trimmed by 4 bases and J by 7 bases, 4 bases remained unmatched. The CDR3 totals 15 residues. The CDR3 loop reads CASSRRTSGRNEQFF. The CDR3 nucleotides read TGTGCCAGCAGCCGACGGACTAGCGGGAGGAATGAGCAGTTCTTC.

This clone was observed many times. The chain has TRBV4-2 and TRBJ1-2, with no clear D. The germline gives CDR1 LGHNA, CDR2 YNFKEQ. The CDR3 is 12 residues long. V lost 3 bases and J 1 base, leaving 3 bases between the germline ends. The CDR3 loop is CASSHVNYGYTF. The CDR3, as DNA: TGTGCCAGCAGCCATGTTAACTATGGCTACACCTTC.

The rearrangement links TRBV19 to TRBJ1-5; 8 bases line up with TRBD1. Trimming at V came to 4 bases and at J to 2 bases, leaving 4 bases not matched to a gene. This CDR3 is built from 15 residues. The germline CDR1 and CDR2 sequences are LNHDA and SQIVND (reference sequence). The CDR3 region is CASSTTTGGNQPQHF. In nucleotides, the CDR3 is TGTGCCAGTAGTACAACGACAGGGGGCAATCAGCCCCAGCATTTT.

V usage is TRBV9 and J usage is TRBJ1-2; TRBD1 aligns across 10 bases. Looked up from germline, CDR1 is SGDLS and CDR2 is YYNGEE. This CDR3 region has 15 residues. Trimming cost V 0 bases and J 8 bases; bases outside gene matches: 7. The chain's CDR3 is CASSVGQGADRGYTF. CDR3 in DNA: TGTGCCAGCAGCGTAGGACAGGGGGCGGATCGGGGCTACACCTTC.

The count of this clone is one. Possible read error: a much larger clone is one base away. Other DNA sequences in the sample encode the same CDR3. The rearrangement links TRBV7-2 to TRBJ2-6; D call uncertain. Trimming pared 5 bases from V and 0 bases from J, leaving 5 bases between. The germline CDR1 and CDR2 sequences are SGHTA and FQGNSA. The CDR3 is 14 amino acids. This CDR3 reads CASSPVSGANVLTF. CDR3 nucleotides: TGTGCCAGCAGCCCTGTCTCTGGGGCCAACGTCCTGACTTTC. Full variable domain (missing parts from reference TRBV7-2 and TRBJ2-6): GAGVSQSPSNKVTEKGKDVELRCDPISGHTALYWYRQSLGQGLEFLIYFQGNSAPDKSGLPSDRFSAERTGGSVSTLTIQRTQQEDSAVYLCASSPVSGANVLTFGAGSRLTVL.

The chain links TRBV6-1 to TRBJ1-5; weak D call: TRBD1 (5 bases). This CDR3 comprises 15 residues. Germline assignment: CDR1 MNHNS and CDR2 SASEGT. Trimming took off 5 bases at V and 4 bases at J, with 15 bases between the two ends. DNA for the CDR3: TGTGCCAGCAGTCCGCACCCGACAGAAAATCAGCCCCAGCATTTT. Encoded protein: CASSPHPTENQPQHF.

This clone was counted a few times. For the CDR3, the DNA is TGTGCCAGCAATCCGGACAGGGTAATCTATGGCTACACCTTC. Translation gives CASNPDRVIYGYTF. The rearrangement uses TRBV2 and TRBJ1-2, with 8 bases lining up with TRBD1. Looked up from germline, CDR1 is SNHLY and CDR2 is FYNNEI. This CDR3 is built from 14 residues. V was clipped by 7 bases and J by 4 bases; unmatched bases: 8.

Only a few counts were recorded for this clone. The gene calls are TRBV6-5 and TRBJ1-5; D is ambiguous. Trimming shortened V by 4 bases and J by 0 bases, and 7 bases separated the two germline ends. Germline assignment: CDR1 MNHEY and CDR2 SVGAGI. The CDR3 covers 14 residues. The CDR3 DNA sequence: TGTGCCAGCAGTTTCCAGCCTAGCAATCAGCCCCAGCATTTT. Translated: CASSFQPSNQPQHF.

The sample holds a few counts of this clone. Distinct nucleotide sequences in the sample also encode this CDR3. The chain uses TRBV2 and TRBJ1-3; D uncertain. The CDR3 is 14 residues long. V was clipped by 6 bases and J by 3 bases, with 12 bases between them. The germline CDR1 and CDR2 sequences are SNHLY and FYNNEI. CDR3 sequence reads: CASRTGPGGNTIYF. The CDR3 DNA sequence: TGTGCCAGCAGAACCGGGCCCGGTGGAAACACCATATATTTT. The entire variable domain, with the rest obtained from reference TRBV2 and TRBJ1-3, is as follows: EPEVTQTPSHQVTQMGQEVILRCVPISNHLYFYWYRQILGQKVEFLVSFYNNEISEKSEIFDDQFSVERPDGSNFTLKIRSTKLEDSAMYFCASRTGPGGNTIYFGEGSWLTVV.

This clone was detected ten times or more. The CDR3: CASTPFLSNYEQYF. CDR3 coding DNA: TGTGCCAGCACCCCATTTCTCTCAAACTACGAGCAGTACTTC. The rearrangement uses TRBV5-6 and TRBJ2-7; no clear D gene. In germline, CDR1 is SGHDT, CDR2 YYEEEE. The V end was cut by 6 bases, the J end by 3 bases, with 16 bases between. This CDR3 is 14 amino acids long.